This T cell receptor (beta chain) was observed in a study of metastatic and nonmetastatic thyroid tumors (dated by TCRdb to 2019 to 2021). With respect to the entire study: Repertoires from peripheral blood and from tumor or nodule tissue samples of malignant and benign thyroid patients were compared.

Libraries were prepared through PCR. TCRdb shows the sequencer as Illumina HiSeq 4000. High-throughput sequencing was used to profile the TCR beta-chain CDR3 region of every patient. Per the original workflow: The researchers built a classifier to tell apart papillary thyroid cancer patients with distant metastasis, based on CDR3 differences among clinicopathological groups. The Shannon index was used to assess repertoire diversity, and the Morisita-Horn index was used to assess tumor-blood repertoire similarity. Starting from the raw public reads, TCRdb applied fastp trimming at Q25, assembled clones with MiXCR and retained in-frame beta chains. These V and J calls rely on TCRdb rather than the paper's analysis. This sample gives approximately 79,000 clones in total; 8% to 9.5% of them show up just once. Together, the top ten hold under 9% of the sample. Points the paper makes about the study in general: In both blood and tumor samples, malignant tumors were reported to have significantly higher TCR beta diversity than benign nodules.

This clone occurred many times. Its antigen target is currently unknown. The input lacks base qualities; no much larger clone sits a single base away. No treatment had been received by any patient before thyroid surgery. Using T-cell receptor beta sequencing, the researchers looked back retrospectively at clinical samples from patients, gathered between about 2011 and 2018. The CDR1 and CDR2 encoded by the germline V gene are SQVTM and ANQGSEA. The cysteine opens and the phenylalanine closes a CDR3 of 14 amino acids. The only DNA kept is the CDR3, 42 bases in frame from the first base. Relative to germline, V is 0 bases shorter and J is 9 bases shorter, with 12 bases between their ends.

This receptor was taken from a female donor with papillary thyroid cancer or a benign thyroid nodule (not recorded which). Some clones in this sample may be carry-over from other donors' samples. The source material was blood. The receptor chain draws on TRBV29-1 and TRBJ1-6, with TRBD1 as a weak D call on 5 bases. Here the CDR3 is given as CSVEDKGAGSPLHF. The DNA reads as follows: TGCAGCGTTGAAGATAAAGGGGCTGGTTCACCCCTCCACTTT.